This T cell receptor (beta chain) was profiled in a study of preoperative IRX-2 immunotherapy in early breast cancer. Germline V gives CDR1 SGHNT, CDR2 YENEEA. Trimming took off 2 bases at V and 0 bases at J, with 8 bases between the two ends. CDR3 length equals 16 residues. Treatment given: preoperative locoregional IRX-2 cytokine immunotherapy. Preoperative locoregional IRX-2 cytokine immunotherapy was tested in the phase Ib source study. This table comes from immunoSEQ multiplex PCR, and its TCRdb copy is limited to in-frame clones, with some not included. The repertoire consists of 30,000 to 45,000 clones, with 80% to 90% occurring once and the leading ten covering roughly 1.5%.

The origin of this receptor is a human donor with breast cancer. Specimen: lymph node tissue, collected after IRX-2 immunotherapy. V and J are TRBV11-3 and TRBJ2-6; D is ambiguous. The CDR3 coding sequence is TGTGCCAGCAGCTTAACAGTCACCTCTGGGGCCAACGTCCTGACTTTC. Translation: CASSLTVTSGANVLTF.